One and the same sample provided the 7 T cell receptor beta chains below, sequenced in a study of T cells in localized non-small cell lung cancer. Sequencing used immunoSEQ multiplex PCR; TCRdb keeps in-frame clones, though not all of them. The repertoire holds about 59,000 clones, with 70% to 90% as singletons. The input for sequencing was peripheral blood, taken before any cancer treatment. The receptor source for this set is a man between 40 and 75 years old with stage I squamous cell lung carcinoma.

V usage is TRBV7-2 and J usage is TRBJ2-1; 8 nucleotides align to TRBD2. Germline V gene sequence: CDR1 SGHTA, CDR2 FQGNSA. The CDR3 runs to 13 residues. V lost 11 bases and J lost 4; bases outside the gene matches: 7. CDR3 nucleotide sequence: TGTGCCGGAGCGACTAGCGCTTACAATGAGCAGTTCTTC. Encoded protein: CAGATSAYNEQFF.

The chain carries TRBV7-9 and TRBJ2-2; either TRBD1 or TRBD2 may supply D (5 bases each). Germline-derived CDR1 and CDR2 are SEHNR and FQNEAQ (reference sequence). The CDR3 runs to 13 residues. V lost 5 bases and J lost 6, with 10 bases in between. DNA for the CDR3: TGTGCCAGCAGCCTGGGACGATCCGGGGAGCTGTTTTTT. It is translated as CASSLGRSGELFF. The full variable domain, its missing parts supplied by reference TRBV7-9 and TRBJ2-2, is DTGVSQNPRHKITKRGQNVTFRCDPISEHNRLYWYRQTLGQGPEFLTYFQNEAQLEKSRLLSDRFSAERPKGSFSTLEIQRTEQGDSAMYLCASSLGRSGELFFGEGSRLTVL.

This rearrangement joins TRBV11-2 to TRBJ2-1; tentatively, D is TRBD2 (5 bases). The CDR3 consists of 15 residues. From germline, CDR1 is SGHAT and CDR2 FQNNGV. With 5 bases removed from V and 6 bases from J, the gap between germline ends came to 17 bases. The CDR3 DNA reads as TGTGCCAGCAGCCTCCCCTATCTAGAGGGCAATGAGCAGTTCTTC. Protein product: CASSLPYLEGNEQFF. Supplemented by reference TRBV11-2 and TRBJ2-1, the full variable domain reads EAGVAQSPRYKIIEKRQSVAFWCNPISGHATLYWYQQILGQGPKLLIQFQNNGVVDDSQLPKDRFSAERLKGVDSTLKIQPAKLEDSAVYLCASSLPYLEGNEQFFGPGTRLTVL.

The rearrangement uses TRBV2 and TRBJ2-1, with D tentatively TRBD2 (6 bases). CDR3 length: 13 residues. Germline assignment: CDR1 SNHLY and CDR2 FYNNEI. Trimming left V 8 bases short and J 7 bases short, with 15 bases between. CDR3 coding DNA: TGTGCCAGCGCGACTGGAGGAGGGAATGAGCAGTTCTTC. This codes for CASATGGGNEQFF.

The V gene is TRBV5-1, the J gene TRBJ2-5; TRBD2 matches 11 bases. The CDR3 covers 14 residues. Germline V gives CDR1 SGHRS, CDR2 YFSETQ. The ends lost 5 bases at V and 3 bases at J; junction bases unmatched: 3. The CDR3 nucleotides read TGCGCCAGCAGGGAGGGACTAGCGGAAGAGACCCAGTACTTC. Its protein is CASREGLAEETQYF.

The V and J genes are TRBV21-1 and TRBJ2-7; TRBD2 is taken as the D call from the table, unchecked against the DNA. TRBV21-1 is designated a pseudogene. The CDR3 totals 13 residues. CDR3 nucleotide sequence: TGTGCCAGCAGCAACGGGGGCTCCTACGAGCAGTACTTC. Translating it yields CASSNGGSYEQYF.

The rearrangement uses TRBV6-6 and TRBJ2-5; 8 bases are a match to TRBD2. V dropped 6 bases and J dropped 5; count of bases not matched to a gene: 11. The CDR3 is 15 amino acids. CDR1 MNHNY and CDR2 SVGAGI come from the germline V gene (reference sequence). CDR3 sequence: CASSLFRTSPETQYF. The CDR3 DNA reads as TGTGCCAGCAGCCTCTTTCGGACTAGCCCCGAGACCCAGTACTTC.